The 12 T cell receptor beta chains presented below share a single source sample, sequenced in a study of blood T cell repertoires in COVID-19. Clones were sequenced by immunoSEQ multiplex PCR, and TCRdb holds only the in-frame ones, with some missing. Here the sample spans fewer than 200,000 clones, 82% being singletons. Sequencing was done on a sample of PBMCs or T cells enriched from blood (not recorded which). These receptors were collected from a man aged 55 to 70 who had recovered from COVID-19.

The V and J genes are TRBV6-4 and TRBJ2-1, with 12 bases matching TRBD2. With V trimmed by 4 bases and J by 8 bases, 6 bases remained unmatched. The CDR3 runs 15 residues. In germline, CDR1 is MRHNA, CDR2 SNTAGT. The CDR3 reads CASSGLAGGPDEQFF. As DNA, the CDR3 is TGTGCCAGCAGTGGTCTAGCGGGGGGGCCGGATGAGCAGTTCTTC.

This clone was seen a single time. This chain's CDR3 is CSVGTTGVVTDTQYF. The CDR3 DNA reads TGCAGCGTTGGCACCACAGGGGTCGTCACAGATACGCAGTATTTT. J is TRBJ2-3 and V is TRBV29-1, with 7 nucleotides matching TRBD1. The CDR3 is made up of 15 amino acids. J was trimmed by 2 bases and V by 4 bases; bases with no gene match: 9. Germline V CDR1 and CDR2: SQVTM, ANQGSEA.

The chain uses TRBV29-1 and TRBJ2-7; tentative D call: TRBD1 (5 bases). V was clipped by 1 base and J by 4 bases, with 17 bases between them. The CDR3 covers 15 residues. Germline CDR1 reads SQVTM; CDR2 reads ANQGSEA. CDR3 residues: CSVEGVAGLRYEQYF. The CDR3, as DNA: TGCAGCGTTGAAGGTGTGGCAGGGCTTAGGTACGAGCAGTACTTC.

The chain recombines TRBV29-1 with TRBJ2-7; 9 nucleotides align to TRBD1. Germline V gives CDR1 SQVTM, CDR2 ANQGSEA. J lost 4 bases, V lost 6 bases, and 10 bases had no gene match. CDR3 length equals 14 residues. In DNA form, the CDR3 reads TGCAGCGTGGTAATACAGGGGGCCGAGTACGAGCAGTACTTC. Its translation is CSVVIQGAEYEQYF.

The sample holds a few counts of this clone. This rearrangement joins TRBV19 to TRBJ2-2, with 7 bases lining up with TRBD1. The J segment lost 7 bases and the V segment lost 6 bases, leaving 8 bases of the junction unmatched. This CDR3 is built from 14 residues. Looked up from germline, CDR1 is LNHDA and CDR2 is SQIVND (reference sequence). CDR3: CASSPGQTHGELFF. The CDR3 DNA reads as TGTGCCAGTAGCCCGGGACAGACCCACGGGGAGCTGTTTTTT.

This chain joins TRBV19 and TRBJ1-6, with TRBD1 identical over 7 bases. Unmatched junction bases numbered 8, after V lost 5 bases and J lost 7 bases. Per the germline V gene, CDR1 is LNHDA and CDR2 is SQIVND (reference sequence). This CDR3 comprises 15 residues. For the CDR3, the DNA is TGTGCCAGTAGTCTCCCGGACAGGCGAAATTCACCCCTCCACTTT. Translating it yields CASSLPDRRNSPLHF.

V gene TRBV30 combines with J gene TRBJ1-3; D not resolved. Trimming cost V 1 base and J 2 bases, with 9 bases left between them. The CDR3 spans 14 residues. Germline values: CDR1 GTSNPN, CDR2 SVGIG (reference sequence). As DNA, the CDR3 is TGTGCCTGGAGTGAAACGGGTACTGGAAACACCATATATTTT. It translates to CAWSETGTGNTIYF.

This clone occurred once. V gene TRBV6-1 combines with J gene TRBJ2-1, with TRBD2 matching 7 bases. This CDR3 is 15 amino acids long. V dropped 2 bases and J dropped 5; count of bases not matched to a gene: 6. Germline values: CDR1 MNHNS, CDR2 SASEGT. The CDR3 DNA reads TGTGCCAGCAGTGAACTAGGACTAGTCAACAATGAGCAGTTCTTC. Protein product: CASSELGLVNNEQFF.

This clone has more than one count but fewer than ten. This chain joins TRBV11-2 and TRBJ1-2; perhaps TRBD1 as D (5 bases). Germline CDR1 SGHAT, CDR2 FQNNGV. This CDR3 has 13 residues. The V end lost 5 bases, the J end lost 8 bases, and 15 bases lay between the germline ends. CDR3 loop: CASSPVRRGGYTF. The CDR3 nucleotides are TGTGCCAGCAGCCCGGTGAGGCGGGGCGGCTACACCTTC.

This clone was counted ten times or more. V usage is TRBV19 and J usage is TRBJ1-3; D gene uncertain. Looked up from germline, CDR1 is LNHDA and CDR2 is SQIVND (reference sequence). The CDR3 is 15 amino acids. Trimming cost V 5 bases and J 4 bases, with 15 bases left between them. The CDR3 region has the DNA TGTGCCAGTAGTCCCCCAGTGCATTCGGGAAACACCATATATTTT. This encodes CASSPPVHSGNTIYF.

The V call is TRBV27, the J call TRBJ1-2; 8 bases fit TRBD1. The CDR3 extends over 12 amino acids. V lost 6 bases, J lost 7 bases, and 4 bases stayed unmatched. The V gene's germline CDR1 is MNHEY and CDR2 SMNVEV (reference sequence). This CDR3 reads CASSATGGGYTF. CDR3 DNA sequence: TGTGCCAGCAGCGCTACAGGGGGTGGCTACACCTTC.

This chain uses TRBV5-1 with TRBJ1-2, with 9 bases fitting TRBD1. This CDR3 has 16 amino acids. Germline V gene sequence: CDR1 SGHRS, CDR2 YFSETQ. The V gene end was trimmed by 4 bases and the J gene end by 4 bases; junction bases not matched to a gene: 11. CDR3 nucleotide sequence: TGCGCCAGCAGCACACCCGGGACAGGGACGGGCTATGGCTACACCTTC. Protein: CASSTPGTGTGYGYTF. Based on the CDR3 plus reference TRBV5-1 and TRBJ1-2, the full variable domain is KAGVTQTPRYLIKTRGQQVTLSCSPISGHRSVSWYQQTPGQGLQFLFEYFSETQRNKGNFPGRFSGRQFSNSRSEMNVSTLELGDSALYLCASSTPGTGTGYGYTFGSGTRLTVV.